This TCR beta chain is drawn from a study of CD8 T cells in Susac syndrome. The CDR3 spans 13 residues. V was pared by 1 base and J by 2 bases, with 5 bases between. Germline lookup yields CDR1 SGHTA and CDR2 FQGNSA. Reverse transcription of about 0.5 to 1 ug RNA was carried out with random hexamers. One entry per CDR3 protein results from TCRdb running MiXCR on the immunoSEQ multiplex PCR reads. The repertoire holds around 270,000 distinct CDR3 sequences, with roughly 85% as singletons. Included as multiple sclerosis controls were treatment-naive patients who had stable or active relapsing-remitting disease. The CD8+ and CD4+ T cells were isolated magnetically using a negative isolation approach, whereas the TEMRA cells were enriched by FACS.

Sequencing used CD8+ T cells from PBMCs. The receptor was derived from a human donor with multiple sclerosis. The chain recombines TRBV7-2 with TRBJ1-1; D ambiguous. CDR3 nucleotide sequence: TGTGCCAGCAGCTTAGAACTCAACACTGAAGCTTTCTTT. Encoded protein: CASSLELNTEAFF.